A selection of T cell receptor beta chains follows, all from one sample in a study of T cell repertoires in cytomegalovirus infection. TCRdb re-called the reads with MiXCR, one entry per CDR3 protein. The sample yields under 350,000 distinct CDR3 sequences, more than 9% seen once. Material: PBMCs. These receptors all stem from a human donor in good health (CMV status not recorded). Some clones in this sample may be carry-over from other donors' samples. Each CDR3 is given with its conserved first and last residue. D genes are given only for firm matches. For some rows the clone size is stated as once, few or many, or as a class when expanded; others skip it.

D: -; length: 14; J: TRBJ1-1; size: -; V: TRBV27; DNA: TGTGCCAGCAGTCCACCTGGGGGTGACACTGAAGCTTTCTTT; CDR3: CASSPPGGDTEAFF
D: -; length: 16; J: TRBJ1-6; size: -; V: TRBV27; DNA: TGTGCCAGCAGTTTGGGCAGGGAGGACGGTGGTTCACCCCTCCACTTT; CDR3: CASSLGREDGGSPLHF
D: -; length: 15; J: TRBJ2-7; size: many; V: TRBV6-5; DNA: TGTGCCAGCAGTTACTTGGGACCCAGAGCCTACGAGCAGTACTTC; CDR3: CASSYLGPRAYEQYF
D: -; length: 15; J: TRBJ1-3; size: many; V: TRBV7-2; DNA: TGTGCCAGCAGCTTAGTGGAGGCCGGACGGAACACCATATATTTT; CDR3: CASSLVEAGRNTIYF
D: TRBD1; length: 16; J: TRBJ1-3; size: few; V: TRBV4-3; DNA: TGCGCCAGCAGCCAAGATTCCACAGGGGCTGGAAACACCATATATTTT; CDR3: CASSQDSTGAGNTIYF
D: -; length: 14; J: TRBJ2-1; size: few; V: TRBV7-9; DNA: TGTGCCAGCAGCTTAGGCTCTAATCGGAATGAGCAGTTCTTC; CDR3: CASSLGSNRNEQFF
D: -; length: 13; J: TRBJ1-6; size: -; V: TRBV28; DNA: TGTGCCAGCAGTTTATTTCTTAATTCACCCCTCCACTTT; CDR3: CASSLFLNSPLHF
D: -; length: 15; J: TRBJ1-2; size: many; V: TRBV12-3/TRBV12-4; DNA: TGTGCCAGCGGAAAGACGGATACTAACTTCTATGGCTACACCTTC; CDR3: CASGKTDTNFYGYTF
D: TRBD1; length: 16; J: TRBJ2-3; size: -; V: TRBV7-9; DNA: TGTGCCAGCACCCCGTTTTGGGGACAGGGACGAGATACGCAGTATTTT; CDR3: CASTPFWGQGRDTQYF
D: -; length: 14; J: TRBJ1-5; size: few; V: TRBV15; DNA: TGTGCCACCAAGCTACAGGGAGGCAATCAGCCCCAGCATTTT; CDR3: CATKLQGGNQPQHF
D: -; length: 15; J: TRBJ2-1; size: -; V: TRBV7-2; DNA: TGTGCCAGCAGCTTACAGGCTAGCCCTACGGATGAGCAGTTCTTC; CDR3: CASSLQASPTDEQFF
D: -; length: 16; J: TRBJ1-4; size: few; V: TRBV7-4; DNA: TGTGCCAGCAGCTCCCTCTCAGGGATGACTAATGAAAAACTGTTTTTT; CDR3: CASSSLSGMTNEKLFF
D: -; length: 16; J: TRBJ2-1; size: many; V: TRBV12-3/TRBV12-4; DNA: TGTGCCAGCACCATTGGGCCTCAGGGGGGTTACAATGAGCAGTTCTTC; CDR3: CASTIGPQGGYNEQFF
D: TRBD1; length: 15; J: TRBJ2-1; size: many; V: TRBV7-2; DNA: TGTGCCAGCAGCACGAGACAGGGTCAGGTCAATGAGCAGTTCTTC; CDR3: CASSTRQGQVNEQFF
D: -; length: 14; J: TRBJ2-1; size: many; V: TRBV10-3; DNA: TGTGCCATCAGTGACTTGGGACGGAATAATGAGCAGTTCTTC; CDR3: CAISDLGRNNEQFF
D: TRBD2; length: 17; J: TRBJ2-1; size: -; V: TRBV19; DNA: TGTGCCAGTAGTAGGACTAGCGGACGGAGCTCCTACAATGGGCAGTTCTTC; CDR3: CASSRTSGRSSYNGQFF
D: -; length: 13; J: TRBJ1-2; size: -; V: TRBV20-1; DNA: TGCAGTGCTAGTCTGGGGGCAAACTATGGCTACACCTTC; CDR3: CSASLGANYGYTF
D: TRBD2; length: 18; J: TRBJ2-3; size: few; V: TRBV4-3; DNA: TGCGCCAGCAGCCAAGATGCCAGAGGACTAGCGGGAGCCGATACGCAGTATTTT; CDR3: CASSQDARGLAGADTQYF
D: -; length: 14; J: TRBJ1-2; size: many; V: TRBV7-9; DNA: TGTGCCAGCAGCCCCGCGGGACTTACCTATGGCTACACCTTC; CDR3: CASSPAGLTYGYTF
D: -; length: 15; J: TRBJ1-5; size: -; V: TRBV11-2; DNA: TGTGCCAGCAGCTTAGTGAGGGGCTTCACCCAGCCCCAGCATTTT; CDR3: CASSLVRGFTQPQHF
D: TRBD2; length: 15; J: TRBJ2-5; size: many; V: TRBV6-1; DNA: TGTGCCAGCAGTGTATTAGCGGGGGGGCTAGAGACCCAGTACTTC; CDR3: CASSVLAGGLETQYF
D: -; length: 13; J: TRBJ1-5; size: -; V: TRBV18; DNA: TGTGCCAGCTCACCGCCAGTAAATCAGCCCCAGCATTTT; CDR3: CASSPPVNQPQHF
D: -; length: 14; J: TRBJ1-2; size: -; V: TRBV27; DNA: TGTGCCAGCAGCCCAGTGGACAGACCGTATGGCTACACCTTC; CDR3: CASSPVDRPYGYTF
D: -; length: 16; J: TRBJ1-4; size: few; V: TRBV11-2; DNA: TGTGCCAGCAGCTTAGAGTCGGGGGGGCTTGGGGAAAAACTGTTTTTT; CDR3: CASSLESGGLGEKLFF